This T cell receptor (beta chain) was captured in a study of blood T cell repertoires in COVID-19. Turning to the study itself: Whether acute or convalescent, the COVID-19 samples came from the United States, Italy and Spain.

As originally analysed: Using reference gene primer amplification, nucleated cell counts were estimated. Assay used: immunoSEQ multiplex PCR; TCRdb lists only in-frame clones, some missing. V and J calls and clone size are those listed in that table; D and trimming were worked out from the DNA. The sample carries about 180,000 clones, 65% to 85% recorded once. This CDR3 is 17 amino acids long. Germline V gene data show CDR1 as MNHEY and CDR2 as SMNVEV (reference sequence). Trimming removed 2 bases from V and 0 bases from J, with 14 bases in between. The sample was peripheral blood. The source of this sequence is a woman in her sixties or seventies with acute or convalescent COVID-19. The rearrangement uses TRBV27 and TRBJ1-5; D remains unclear. CDR3 nucleotides: TGTGCCAGCAGTTTAGTCGCCGGAGAGTTTAGCAATCAGCCCCAGCATTTT. Translation: CASSLVAGEFSNQPQHF.